This T cell receptor (beta chain) was identified in a study of breast tumors, draining lymph nodes, adjacent tissues. Study findings and constraints: Tumor repertoires ranked between lymph nodes and nontumor tissue in diversity, with V and J gene preferences. Tumor and nontumor repertoires were significantly more similar in luminal-like than in basal-like breast cancer.

The CDR3 length is 14 residues. V was cut by 3 bases and J by 0 bases, with 9 bases left in between. In germline, CDR1 is SGHRS, CDR2 YFSETQ. One entry per CDR3 protein, called by TCRdb with MiXCR from the multiplex PCR reads. In the table there are about 12,000 distinct CDR3 sequences, 40% to 55% of which are singletons. This clonotype was detected a few times. What it binds is not known. The V gene is TRBV5-1, the J gene TRBJ1-1; no reliable D call. Sequencing was performed on tumor-adjacent breast tissue. The TCR was taken from a female donor with breast cancer. Some clones in this sample may be carry-over from other donors' samples. CDR3 region: CASSYGDMNTEAFF. The DNA for the CDR3 is TGCGCCAGCAGCTATGGGGATATGAACACTGAAGCTTTCTTT.